Presented here are 20 T cell receptor beta chains from one specimen sequenced in a study of cytomegalovirus exposure and HLA in healthy donors. Researchers ran the PCR with 60 Vbeta and 13 Jbeta primers. TCRdb's table, derived via immunoSEQ multiplex PCR, lists solely in-frame clones and lacks some. This sample has some 140,000 clones; around 77% occur once, and the top ten carry more than 4.5%. The sample taken for sequencing was PBMCs. Source of these receptors: a man aged 25 to 45 in good health.

J is TRBJ2-1 and V is TRBV4-1, with TRBD2 as a possible D gene (5 bases). Deletions cut 0 bases from V and 3 bases from J, with 21 bases between. Germline V gives CDR1 MGHRA, CDR2 YSYEKL. This CDR3 spans 19 amino acids. This CDR3 is CASSQDPLGVGSGYNEQFF. The CDR3 DNA reads TGCGCCAGCAGCCAAGATCCTCTCGGGGTGGGATCCGGCTACAATGAGCAGTTCTTC.

The chain is built from TRBV28 and TRBJ2-7; 8 bases map to TRBD2. Germline-derived CDR1 and CDR2 are MDHEN and SYDVKM. With 2 bases clipped from V and 3 bases from J, the junction kept 3 bases outside the gene matches. This CDR3 is built from 14 residues. This chain's CDR3 is CASSLVTSGYEQYF. The CDR3 DNA sequence: TGTGCCAGCAGTTTAGTTACTAGCGGCTACGAGCAGTACTTC. Variable domain in full (rest from reference TRBV28 and TRBJ2-7): DVKVTQSSRYLVKRTGEKVFLECVQDMDHENMFWYRQDPGLGLRLIYFSYDVKMKEKGDIPEGYSVSREKKERFSLILESASTNQTSMYLCASSLVTSGYEQYFGPGTRLTVT.

The rearrangement uses TRBV19 and TRBJ1-4; D gene unclear. This CDR3 is 14 amino acids long. From germline, CDR1 is LNHDA and CDR2 SQIVND (reference sequence). Between the trimmed V and J ends, which lost 9 bases and 0 bases, there was a span of 11 bases. The CDR3 spells CASLSSSTNEKLFF. The CDR3 nucleotides are TGTGCCAGCCTCTCCAGTTCAACTAATGAAAAACTGTTTTTT.

The chain has TRBV23-1 and TRBJ1-4; perhaps TRBD1 as D (6 bases). TRBV23-1 is filed as an ORF, its function uncertain. This CDR3 has 16 amino acids. V lost 4 bases, J lost 4 bases, and 16 bases lay in between. CDR3 DNA: TGCGCCAGCAGTCGGGGGAGGGACAAAGGTAATGAAAAACTGTTTTTT. Encoded protein: CASSRGRDKGNEKLFF.

J is TRBJ2-5 and V is TRBV4-2; 9 nucleotides align to TRBD2. Near its end, the DNA agrees better with TRBJ2-7, so the J call may be wrong. The germline V gene has CDR1 LGHNA and CDR2 YNFKEQ. This CDR3 has 15 amino acids. CDR3 sequence: CASSLRLAESYEQYF. In DNA form, the CDR3 reads TGTGCCAGCAGCCTTCGACTAGCGGAGAGCTACGAGCAGTACTTC.

Here the CDR3 reads CASGPTGNTIYF. The CDR3 nucleotides are TGTGCCAGCGGGCCGACTGGAAACACCATATATTTT. The chain uses TRBV7-9 and TRBJ1-3; D unresolved. The germline CDR1 and CDR2 sequences are SEHNR and FQNEAQ (reference sequence). CDR3 length: 12 amino acids. Trimming stripped 8 bases from V and 2 bases from J, with 7 bases between.

This chain connects TRBV30 to TRBJ1-1; D might be TRBD1 (5 bases). The ends were cut back, 3 bases at V and 11 bases at J, with 16 bases in the middle. Per the germline V gene, CDR1 is GTSNPN and CDR2 is SVGIG (reference sequence). This CDR3 comprises 12 residues. The CDR3: CAWSQGGYGAFF. The DNA for the CDR3 is TGTGCCTGGAGCCAGGGAGGGTACGGGGCTTTCTTT.

This chain links TRBV9 with TRBJ2-1; D is possibly TRBD1 (5 bases). The CDR3 is 12 residues long. Trimming left V 2 bases short and J 9 bases short, with 9 bases between. Germline V gives CDR1 SGDLS, CDR2 YYNGEE. The CDR3 DNA sequence: TGTGCCAGCAGCGTGCCAGGGCCTGAGCAGTTCTTC. This encodes CASSVPGPEQFF.

The genes are TRBV5-6 and TRBJ2-7; D uncertain. Trimming stripped 1 base from V and 6 bases from J, with 5 bases between. The CDR3 loop spans 11 amino acids. The V gene's germline CDR1 is SGHDT and CDR2 YYEEEE. CDR3 sequence (DNA): TGTGCCAGCAGCTTGACGGGCGAGCAGTACTTC. Translated: CASSLTGEQYF.

This chain links TRBV18 with TRBJ2-7, with a tentative D call TRBD1 (6 bases). From germline, CDR1 is KGHSH and CDR2 LQKENI. Trimming took off 3 bases at V and 6 bases at J, with 9 bases between the two ends. CDR3 size: 12 residues. The CDR3 nucleotides read TGTGCCAGCTCACCGGACAGCAGCGAGCAGTACTTC. This translates into CASSPDSSEQYF. The whole variable domain, remainder taken from reference TRBV18 and TRBJ2-7, is NAGVMQNPRHLVRRRGQEARLRCSPMKGHSHVYWYRQLPEEGLKFMVYLQKENIIDESGMPKERFSAEFPKEGPSILRIQQVVRGDSAAYFCASSPDSSEQYFGPGTRLTVT.

The chain links TRBV4-3 to TRBJ2-1, with TRBD2 matching 8 bases. The CDR3 contains 16 residues. Germline CDR1 LGHNA, CDR2 YSLEER. J gave up 3 bases and V 0 bases, and 4 bases lay outside the gene matches. For the CDR3, the DNA is TGCGCCAGCAGCCAAGAAGCGGGAGAGGTCTACAATGAGCAGTTCTTC. Its translation: CASSQEAGEVYNEQFF.

This clone was recorded only once. The chain joins TRBV25-1 to TRBJ2-2; TRBD1 agrees at 9 bases. Trimming cost V 6 bases and J 5 bases; bases outside gene matches: 10. Looked up from germline, CDR1 is MGHDK and CDR2 is SYGVNS. This CDR3 is 16 amino acids long. CDR3 loop: CASRPGQGTRTGELFF. The CDR3 coding sequence is TGTGCCAGCAGGCCGGGACAGGGAACGAGGACCGGGGAGCTGTTTTTT.

The rearrangement links TRBV7-6 to TRBJ2-2, with 9 bases that match TRBD2. CDR3 length: 18 residues. Germline CDR1 reads SGHVS; CDR2 reads FNYEAQ. J was trimmed by 1 base and V by 1 base; bases with no gene match: 7. CDR3 loop: CASSLEAGGIQNTGELFF. Written as DNA, the CDR3 is TGTGCCAGCAGCTTAGAAGCGGGAGGTATCCAGAACACCGGGGAGCTGTTTTTT.

The rearrangement joins TRBV7-9 to TRBJ2-1; tentative D call: TRBD2 (6 bases). The CDR3 runs to 15 residues. The V gene's germline CDR1 is SEHNR and CDR2 FQNEAQ (reference sequence). V was pared by 5 bases and J by 2 bases, with 13 bases between. In DNA form, the CDR3 reads TGTGCCAGCAGCCCCCGGGGCGGGACCTACAATGAGCAGTTCTTC. It translates to CASSPRGGTYNEQFF.

The chain joins TRBV18 to TRBJ2-7; 15 bases match TRBD2. CDR1 KGHSH and CDR2 LQKENI come from the germline V gene. This CDR3 has 16 residues. The ends lost 2 bases at V and 4 bases at J; junction bases unmatched: 3. The CDR3 here is CASSPGLAGGSYEQYF. CDR3 sequence (DNA): TGTGCCAGCTCACCAGGACTAGCGGGAGGGTCTTACGAGCAGTACTTC.

This clone was observed a few times. V usage is TRBV2 and J usage is TRBJ2-1; 9 bases fit TRBD2. CDR3 length: 14 residues. Per the germline V gene, CDR1 is SNHLY and CDR2 is FYNNEI. The V gene end was trimmed by 6 bases and the J gene end by 5 bases; junction bases not matched to a gene: 5. This CDR3 reads CASRGLADHNEQFF. Written as DNA, the CDR3 is TGTGCCAGCAGGGGACTAGCAGACCACAATGAGCAGTTCTTC.

J is TRBJ2-2 and V is TRBV7-9, with TRBD2 matching over 7 bases. After removal of 11 bases from V and 3 bases from J, the junction contained 9 bases not matched to a gene. Looked up from germline, CDR1 is SEHNR and CDR2 is FQNEAQ (reference sequence). The CDR3 sequence is 14 residues long. CDR3 sequence reads: CACNRGEHTGELFF. CDR3 sequence (DNA): TGTGCCTGTAACCGGGGGGAGCACACCGGGGAGCTGTTTTTT.

In regard to this clone: This CDR3 is also generated by other DNA sequences in the sample. The genes are TRBV4-1 and TRBJ2-1, with D uncertain. Germline V CDR1 and CDR2: MGHRA, YSYEKL. CDR3 size: 14 residues. V lost 1 base, J lost 8 bases, and 12 bases lay in between. CDR3 sequence reads: CASSQAQEGDEQFF. The CDR3 coding sequence is TGCGCCAGCAGCCAAGCCCAGGAAGGCGATGAGCAGTTCTTC.

The rearrangement uses TRBV6-1 and TRBJ2-1; 7 nucleotides align to TRBD1. With 1 base clipped from V and 9 bases from J, the junction kept 3 bases outside the gene matches. The CDR3 runs to 13 residues. The germline V gene encodes CDR1 MNHNS and CDR2 SASEGT. The CDR3 spells CASSEGDRLEQFF. In DNA, the CDR3 is TGTGCCAGCAGTGAAGGGGACAGACTTGAGCAGTTCTTC.

CDR3 in DNA: TGTGCCAGCAGCCTGACCTGGACTACATACAATGAGCAGTTCTTC. Protein sequence: CASSLTWTTYNEQFF. V and J are TRBV7-2 and TRBJ2-1, with a weak D call TRBD2 (6 bases). V was shortened by 5 bases and J by 4 bases, with 15 bases between the two germline ends. CDR3 size: 15 residues. From germline, CDR1 is SGHTA and CDR2 FQGNSA.